The 29 T cell receptor beta chains in this list originate from one sample, sequenced in a study of cytotoxic CD8 clonotypes in ibrutinib-treated CLL. Generated by immunoSEQ multiplex PCR, the TCRdb table keeps only in-frame clones and is missing some. The sample records some 200,000 clones, 60% to 80% being singletons. Specimen: PBMCs, collected after 12 months of ibrutinib treatment. Every receptor here comes from a human donor with chronic lymphocytic leukemia.

This clone turned up a few times. This chain connects TRBV4-2 to TRBJ2-3; 10 nucleotides match TRBD2. The CDR3 loop spans 15 amino acids. Germline V CDR1 and CDR2: LGHNA, YNFKEQ. V was clipped by 4 bases and J by 4 bases; unmatched bases: 5. CDR3 nucleotides: TGTGCCAGCAGCCCTCTAGCGGGGGTCCCAGATACGCAGTATTTT. Protein: CASSPLAGVPDTQYF.

This clone has a handful of counts. CDR3: CASSYPRGLDSYEQYF. The CDR3 bases are TGTGCCAGCAGTTACCCCAGGGGGTTAGACTCCTACGAGCAGTACTTC. The rearrangement joins TRBV11-2 to TRBJ2-7; 7 bases align to TRBD1. The CDR3 is 16 amino acids. V lost 6 bases and J lost 0; bases outside the gene matches: 11. The germline gives CDR1 SGHAT, CDR2 FQNNGV.

This chain uses TRBV11-3 with TRBJ2-7; D not resolved. Germline CDR1 is SGHNT and CDR2 is YENEEA. Between the trimmed V and J ends, which lost 5 bases and 6 bases, there was a span of 14 bases. There are 13 residues in the CDR3. The CDR3 DNA sequence: TGTGCCAGCAGCCCCGGGTCCAGCGTCGAGCAGTACTTC. As protein: CASSPGSSVEQYF.

The genes are TRBV25-1 and TRBJ1-2; 7 nucleotides agree with TRBD1. CDR1 is MGHDK and CDR2 is SYGVNS in the germline V gene. The CDR3 is 16 amino acids. V was clipped by 4 bases and J by 8 bases; unmatched bases: 16. In DNA, the CDR3 is TGTGCCAGCAGTGGGGGACAGTTACTGGAATCTCGCGGCTACACCTTC. Translated: CASSGGQLLESRGYTF.

V and J are TRBV28 and TRBJ2-7; D might be TRBD2 (6 bases). Trimming removed 7 bases from V and 6 bases from J, with 13 bases in between. This CDR3 is 12 amino acids long. From germline, CDR1 is MDHEN and CDR2 SYDVKM. CDR3 loop: CASTVVGGEQYF. The DNA for the CDR3 is TGTGCCAGCACCGTTGTGGGGGGCGAGCAGTACTTC.

This clone showed up just once. The CDR3 DNA reads TGCGCCAGCAGTGGGGGGGCGGGTGATACGCAGTATTTT. Residues: CASSGGAGDTQYF. The chain is built from TRBV10-2 and TRBJ2-3; tentatively, D is TRBD1 or TRBD2 (6 bases each). The CDR3 totals 13 residues. From germline, CDR1 is WSHSY and CDR2 SAAADI. Trimming cost V 4 bases and J 6 bases, with 11 bases left between them.

This clone was counted only a few times. The V call is TRBV30, the J call TRBJ1-1, with D tentatively TRBD1 (6 bases). The germline V and J ends were trimmed by 0 bases and 6 bases, with 17 bases remaining between them. The CDR3 contains 15 residues. In germline, CDR1 is GTSNPN, CDR2 SVGIG (reference sequence). The CDR3 protein is CAWSVKGTLGPEAFF. The CDR3, as DNA: TGTGCCTGGAGTGTCAAGGGGACATTGGGGCCTGAAGCTTTCTTT.

V usage is TRBV19 and J usage is TRBJ2-5, with 9 bases aligning to TRBD1. The CDR3 has 14 amino acids. The junction had 3 bases not matched to a gene; V was cut back by 2 bases and J by 5 bases. CDR1 LNHDA and CDR2 SQIVND come from the germline V gene (reference sequence). CDR3 coding DNA: TGTGCCAGTAGTATAACAGGGGGCTGGGAGACCCAGTACTTC. As protein: CASSITGGWETQYF.

The chain carries TRBV9 and TRBJ2-3; no definite D call. The ends were cut back, 1 base at V and 1 base at J, with 10 bases in the middle. Germline lookup yields CDR1 SGDLS and CDR2 YYNGEE. CDR3 length equals 15 residues. CDR3: CASSVRATGTDTQYF. The CDR3 nucleotides are TGTGCCAGCAGCGTACGGGCGACTGGCACAGATACGCAGTATTTT. The full variable domain, its missing parts supplied by reference TRBV9 and TRBJ2-3, is DSGVTQTPKHLITATGQRVTLRCSPRSGDLSVYWYQQSLDQGLQFLIQYYNGEERAKGNILERFSAQQFPDLHSELNLSSLELGDSALYFCASSVRATGTDTQYFGPGTRLTVL.

The CDR3 reads CASSERQGEVVEQFF. DNA of the CDR3: TGTGCCAGTAGTGAGCGACAGGGTGAGGTAGTTGAGCAGTTCTTC. This chain connects TRBV19 to TRBJ2-1, with TRBD1 matching over 7 bases. With 5 bases clipped from V and 9 bases from J, the junction kept 13 bases outside the gene matches. This CDR3 contains 15 residues. Germline assignment: CDR1 LNHDA and CDR2 SQIVND (reference sequence). Drawing the rest from reference TRBV19 and TRBJ2-1, the complete variable domain is DGGITQSPKYLFRKEGQNVTLSCEQNLNHDAMYWYRQDPGQGLRLIYYSQIVNDFQKGDIAEGYSVSREKKESFPLTVTSAQKNPTAFYLCASSERQGEVVEQFFGPGTRLTVL.

The rearrangement links TRBV28 to TRBJ2-1, with D perhaps matching TRBD2 (5 bases). Per germline, CDR1 MDHEN and CDR2 SYDVKM. Trimming stripped 7 bases from V and 0 bases from J, with 13 bases between. CDR3 length equals 15 residues. CDR3 nucleotides: TGTGCCAGCACCCCCGCCAGCGGCTCCTACAATGAGCAGTTCTTC. This gives the protein CASTPASGSYNEQFF.

This chain uses TRBV5-1 with TRBJ2-1, with no clear D. CDR3 length equals 21 residues. Germline loops: CDR1 SGHRS, CDR2 YFSETQ. Trimming removed 2 bases at V and 2 bases at J, with 29 bases between. The CDR3 coding sequence is TGCGCCAGCAGCTTACCGCCTACCTTCAGCCGGGCCGCGTGGACCTACAATGAGCAGTTCTTC. Translation: CASSLPPTFSRAAWTYNEQFF.

The chain uses TRBV5-6 and TRBJ2-7; D remains ambiguous. V was shortened by 1 base and J by 3 bases, with 5 bases between the two germline ends. CDR3 length equals 12 residues. The germline CDR1 and CDR2 sequences are SGHDT and YYEEEE. Here the CDR3 DNA reads TGTGCCAGCAGCTTGCCCAGCTACGAGCAGTACTTC. Its protein product is CASSLPSYEQYF. Full variable domain (missing parts from reference TRBV5-6 and TRBJ2-7): DAGVTQSPTHLIKTRGQQVTLRCSPKSGHDTVSWYQQALGQGPQFIFQYYEEEERQRGNFPDRFSGHQFPNYSSELNVNALLLGDSALYLCASSLPSYEQYFGPGTRLTVT.

The gene calls are TRBV2 and TRBJ2-5, with a tentative D call TRBD1 (6 bases). Germline CDR1 reads SNHLY; CDR2 reads FYNNEI. The V gene lost 8 bases and the J gene lost 5 bases, with 18 bases spanning the gap. This CDR3 contains 14 residues. CDR3 coding DNA: TGTGCCAGCCCTTCGCCCAACAGGGATGAGACCCAGTACTTC. This gives the protein CASPSPNRDETQYF.

The chain links TRBV21-1 to TRBJ2-3; the DNA was not compared with TRBD2, the D call given in the table. TRBV21-1 is reported as a pseudogene. The CDR3 is 15 amino acids. The CDR3 sequence: CARSDRAGGPDTQYF. Here the CDR3 DNA reads TGTGCCCGGTCCGATCGGGCGGGAGGGCCGGATACGCAGTATTTT.

The table lists this clone with many counts. One junction end does not reproduce the germline sequence, and a read error may be involved. The chain is built from TRBV7-7 and TRBJ1-2; TRBD1 matches 7 bases. The germline CDR1 and CDR2 sequences are SSHAT and FNYEAQ (reference sequence). There are 14 residues in the CDR3. CDR3 residues: CASSLTDRDYGYTF. The CDR3 DNA reads TGTGCTAGCAGCTTGACAGACAGGGACTATGGCTACACCTTC. Filled out from reference TRBV7-7 and TRBJ1-2, the complete variable domain reads GAGVSQSPRYKVTKRGQDVTLRCDPISSHATLYWYQQALGQGPEFLTYFNYEAQPDKSGLPSDRFSAERPEGSISTLTIQRTEQRDSAMYRCASSLTDRDYGYTFGSGTRLTVV.

The chain recombines TRBV27 with TRBJ2-3; the match to TRBD1 covers 8 bases. The CDR3 spans 15 residues. The V gene's germline CDR1 is MNHEY and CDR2 SMNVEV (reference sequence). With V trimmed by 5 bases and J by 3 bases, 7 bases remained unmatched. CDR3 loop: CASSPGQGWTDTQYF. CDR3 DNA sequence: TGTGCCAGCAGTCCAGGACAGGGTTGGACAGATACGCAGTATTTT.

The rearrangement joins TRBV5-4 to TRBJ1-1; 7 bases line up with TRBD1. In germline, CDR1 is SGHNT, CDR2 YYREEE (reference sequence). V shed 0 bases and J 7 bases; nucleotides not matched to a gene: 3. The CDR3 spans 13 residues. CDR3 DNA sequence: TGTGCCAGCAGCTTGGGGACAGGCTATGAAGCTTTCTTT. Translation gives CASSLGTGYEAFF. The full variable domain, rest sourced from reference TRBV5-4 and TRBJ1-1, is ETGVTQSPTHLIKTRGQQVTLRCSSQSGHNTVSWYQQALGQGPQFIFQYYREEENGRGNFPPRFSGLQFPNYSSELNVNALELDDSALYLCASSLGTGYEAFFGQGTRLTVV.

The V call is TRBV19, the J call TRBJ2-1, with D tentatively TRBD1 (6 bases). Trimming shortened V by 1 base and J by 9 bases, and 13 bases separated the two germline ends. Germline V gene lookup returns CDR1 LNHDA and CDR2 SQIVND (reference sequence). CDR3 length equals 14 residues. CDR3 sequence: CASSIVNRAAEQFF. CDR3 nucleotide sequence: TGTGCCAGTAGTATAGTCAACAGGGCCGCTGAGCAGTTCTTC.

V gene TRBV19 combines with J gene TRBJ2-1; D not certain. The germline V gene has CDR1 LNHDA and CDR2 SQIVND (reference sequence). The CDR3 is 15 amino acids. V dropped 5 bases and J dropped 5 bases, with 16 bases sitting between them. This chain's CDR3 is CASSGRRANDNEQFF. The CDR3 nucleotides read TGTGCCAGTAGTGGACGCCGGGCCAACGACAATGAGCAGTTCTTC.

V and J are TRBV5-3 and TRBJ2-6, with a possible D match to TRBD1 (5 bases). TRBV5-3 is identified as an open reading frame with a role that is uncertain. The V end was cut by 5 bases, the J end by 0 bases, with 15 bases between. The CDR3 length is 17 residues. As DNA, the CDR3 is TGTGCCAGAAGGGCCCGGAAGGGGTACTCTGGGGCCAACGTCCTGACTTTC. Translated: CARRARKGYSGANVLTF.

This chain links TRBV2 with TRBJ2-3; 9 nucleotides agree with TRBD1. The CDR3 extends over 13 amino acids. J gave up 8 bases and V 4 bases, and 4 bases lay outside the gene matches. CDR1 and CDR2 from the germline V gene are SNHLY and FYNNEI. Here the CDR3 reads CASSGGQGGTQYF. The CDR3 DNA reads TGTGCCAGCAGTGGGGGACAGGGAGGTACGCAGTATTTT.

This clone has just one count. The gene calls are TRBV5-1 and TRBJ2-1, with D unresolved. Trimming removed 0 bases from V and 1 base from J, with 8 bases in between. Per the germline V gene, CDR1 is SGHRS and CDR2 is YFSETQ. The CDR3 length is 15 residues. CDR3 amino acids: CASSLDQASYNEQFF. Written as DNA, the CDR3 is TGCGCCAGCAGCTTGGACCAGGCATCCTACAATGAGCAGTTCTTC.

This clone was seen once. The V and J genes are TRBV5-1 and TRBJ1-2; D not resolved. Trimming removed 4 bases at V and 1 base at J, with 17 bases between. The germline CDR1 and CDR2 sequences are SGHRS and YFSETQ. CDR3 length: 16 residues. The CDR3, as DNA: TGCGCCAGCAGCGCCCGGACGGGTAGAATTAACTATGGCTACACCTTC. Its protein is CASSARTGRINYGYTF.

The chain combines TRBV2 with TRBJ1-1; possibly TRBD1 for D (5 bases). The ends were cut back, 10 bases at V and 5 bases at J, with 17 bases in the middle. Germline V gene lookup returns CDR1 SNHLY and CDR2 FYNNEI. The CDR3 length is 13 residues. CDR3 sequence: CAIRAGQLTEAFF. Here the CDR3 DNA reads TGTGCCATTAGGGCAGGGCAACTAACTGAAGCTTTCTTT.

The CDR3 region has the DNA TGCGCCAGCAGCTTGGAGGGACTAGCGGTCTATGAGCAGTTCTTC. This codes for CASSLEGLAVYEQFF. The rearrangement uses TRBV5-1 and TRBJ2-1; 11 bases are a match to TRBD2. The CDR3 is made up of 15 amino acids. CDR1 and CDR2 from the germline V gene are SGHRS and YFSETQ. With 0 bases clipped from V and 8 bases from J, the junction kept 4 bases outside the gene matches.

The chain couples TRBV28 to TRBJ1-2; possibly TRBD1 for D (6 bases). Germline-derived CDR1 and CDR2 are MDHEN and SYDVKM. With 4 bases removed from V and 4 bases from J, the gap between germline ends came to 13 bases. CDR3 length: 14 amino acids. CDR3 DNA: TGTGCCAGCAGTTGGGCAGGGGCCTCCTATGGCTACACCTTC. It codes for CASSWAGASYGYTF.

The J gene is TRBJ2-7, the V gene TRBV11-2, with 7 positions matching TRBD1. The CDR3 is made up of 15 amino acids. In germline, CDR1 is SGHAT, CDR2 FQNNGV. The V gene end was trimmed by 5 bases and the J gene end by 1 base; junction bases not matched to a gene: 8. CDR3 sequence reads: CASSQLNRGSYEQYF. In DNA form, the CDR3 reads TGTGCCAGCAGCCAGCTTAACAGGGGATCCTACGAGCAGTACTTC.

This rearrangement joins TRBV6-1 to TRBJ2-3; D remains unclear. Trimming removed 8 bases at V and 1 base at J, with 7 bases between. CDR3 length: 12 residues. Germline values: CDR1 MNHNS, CDR2 SASEGT. The CDR3 loop reads CASRLGTDTQYF. The CDR3 DNA sequence: TGTGCCAGCCGATTGGGCACAGATACGCAGTATTTT.